One and the same sample provided the 25 T cell receptor beta chains below, sequenced in a study of OX40 agonist ivuxolimab in advanced cancers. Sequencing was performed with immunoSEQ multiplex PCR; in TCRdb, only in-frame clones are kept and a portion is missing. The repertoire consists of tens of thousands of clones, with about four fifths occurring once and the leading ten covering approximately 0.61%. Sample: CD4+ or CD8+ T cells sorted from blood, taken in a trial of the OX40 agonist ivuxolimab. All receptors come from an adult with an advanced solid tumor such as melanoma, head and neck, liver or kidney cancer.

The J gene is TRBJ2-1, the V gene TRBV9, with 8 bases that match TRBD2. Germline V gene sequence: CDR1 SGDLS, CDR2 YYNGEE. Trimming cost V 1 base and J 3 bases; bases outside gene matches: 6. This CDR3 comprises 16 residues. CDR3 DNA: TGTGCCAGCAGCGTATCCGGGACTAGTCTCTACAATGAGCAGTTCTTC. Translating it yields CASSVSGTSLYNEQFF.

This clone was observed a single time. This rearrangement joins TRBV4-2 to TRBJ1-1; TRBD1 matches at 7 bases. Germline V gives CDR1 LGHNA, CDR2 YNFKEQ. Trimming took 4 bases from V and 1 from J; bases not matched to a gene: 9. This CDR3 contains 16 residues. CDR3 DNA sequence: TGTGCCAGCAGCCGCCCCGGACAGGATAAGAACACTGAAGCTTTCTTT. Translated, it gives CASSRPGQDKNTEAFF.

The chain combines TRBV30 with TRBJ1-4; D ambiguous. V was pared by 0 bases and J by 8 bases, with 10 bases between. Germline CDR1 GTSNPN, CDR2 SVGIG (reference sequence). CDR3 length: 13 residues. The CDR3 protein is CAWSVKWGEKLFF. In DNA form, the CDR3 reads TGTGCCTGGAGTGTAAAGTGGGGAGAAAAACTGTTTTTT.

The chain uses TRBV7-9 and TRBJ1-2; 7 bases are shared with TRBD1. Germline CDR1 and CDR2: SEHNR and FQNEAQ (reference sequence). The CDR3 is 16 residues long. J lost 10 bases, V lost 4 bases, and 18 bases had no gene match. DNA for the CDR3: TGTGCCAGCAGCTCAAGGGACAGCCAAAACGTGCGACTCTACACCTTC. This sequence encodes CASSSRDSQNVRLYTF.

The V and J genes are TRBV6-1 and TRBJ1-5; no definite D call. The CDR3 covers 13 residues. Per the germline V gene, CDR1 is MNHNS and CDR2 is SASEGT. Trimming removed 0 bases from V and 6 bases from J, with 6 bases in between. The chain's CDR3 is CASSEAELQPQHF. For the CDR3, the DNA is TGTGCCAGCAGTGAAGCGGAACTTCAGCCCCAGCATTTT.

V usage is TRBV6-6 and J usage is TRBJ1-2; D gene unclear. The CDR3 is made up of 14 amino acids. V was shortened by 5 bases and J by 2 bases, with 12 bases between the two germline ends. Germline V gene lookup returns CDR1 MNHNY and CDR2 SVGAGI (reference sequence). The CDR3 sequence: CASSPADQNYGYTF. CDR3 sequence (DNA): TGTGCCAGCAGTCCGGCAGACCAAAACTATGGCTACACCTTC.

The V gene is TRBV30, the J gene TRBJ1-6, with D hard to call. V was shortened by 4 bases and J by 7 bases, with 17 bases between the two germline ends. The CDR3 runs 15 residues. Germline V CDR1 and CDR2: GTSNPN, SVGIG (reference sequence). In nucleotides, the CDR3 is TGTGCCTGGACTTTTAGTTCGGGCCTCAATTCACCCCTCCACTTT. As protein: CAWTFSSGLNSPLHF. Variable domain in full (rest from reference TRBV30 and TRBJ1-6): SQTIHQWPATLVQPVGSPLSLECTVEGTSNPNLYWYRQAAGRGLQLLFYSVGIGQISSEVPQNLSASRPQDRQFILSSKKLLLSDSGFYLCAWTFSSGLNSPLHFGNGTRLTVT.

This chain links TRBV11-2 with TRBJ2-2; D is unresolved. Germline values: CDR1 SGHAT, CDR2 FQNNGV. CDR3 length: 13 amino acids. The ends were cut back, 1 base at V and 6 bases at J, with 6 bases in the middle. CDR3 DNA sequence: TGTGCCAGCAGCTTAGCGGTCTCCGGGGAGCTGTTTTTT. Translated: CASSLAVSGELFF.

This chain joins TRBV2 and TRBJ2-1; 8 nucleotides align to TRBD2. CDR3 length: 16 amino acids. Germline CDR1 and CDR2: SNHLY and FYNNEI. The trim removed 4 bases at V and 3 bases at J, leaving 8 bases unmatched. The CDR3 reads CASSVLVSGGYNEQFF. Here the CDR3 DNA reads TGTGCCAGCAGTGTTTTGGTAAGCGGGGGCTACAATGAGCAGTTCTTC.

CDR3 in amino acids: CASALTGFDGYTF. The DNA of the CDR3 is TGTGCCAGCGCCCTGACAGGGTTTGATGGCTACACCTTC. The chain couples TRBV6-1 to TRBJ1-2, with 7 nucleotides matching TRBD1. Trimming cost V 8 bases and J 6 bases; bases outside gene matches: 9. The CDR3 extends over 13 amino acids. Germline loops: CDR1 MNHNS, CDR2 SASEGT.

This clone was seen once. V gene TRBV5-6 combines with J gene TRBJ2-5; possible D gene TRBD2, 5 bases. Germline lookup yields CDR1 SGHDT and CDR2 YYEEEE. This CDR3 has 14 residues. V lost 5 bases and J 5 bases, leaving 16 bases between the germline ends. Written as DNA, the CDR3 is TGTGCCAGCAGTCCCGACGGGATGGGGGAGACCCAGTACTTC. This gives the protein CASSPDGMGETQYF. The variable domain in full, completed from reference TRBV5-6 and TRBJ2-5, reads DAGVTQSPTHLIKTRGQQVTLRCSPKSGHDTVSWYQQALGQGPQFIFQYYEEEERQRGNFPDRFSGHQFPNYSSELNVNALLLGDSALYLCASSPDGMGETQYFGPGTRLLVL.

This rearrangement joins TRBV30 to TRBJ1-2; D might be TRBD1 (5 bases). V was shortened by 2 bases and J by 6 bases, with 19 bases between the two germline ends. Germline CDR1 and CDR2: GTSNPN and SVGIG (reference sequence). The CDR3 is 15 residues long. DNA for the CDR3: TGTGCCTGGAGTCAAGGGCACCATAGAGGGGATGGCTACACCTTC. Its translation is CAWSQGHHRGDGYTF.

The chain uses TRBV19 and TRBJ2-7, with D perhaps matching TRBD1 (6 bases). From germline, CDR1 is LNHDA and CDR2 SQIVND (reference sequence). This CDR3 has 13 amino acids. Trimming stripped 5 bases from V and 1 base from J, with 9 bases between. CDR3 region: CASSGGQSYEQYF. DNA of the CDR3: TGTGCCAGTAGTGGGGGACAATCCTACGAGCAGTACTTC.

V and J are TRBV30 and TRBJ1-6, with D tentatively TRBD1 (5 bases). Germline lookup yields CDR1 GTSNPN and CDR2 SVGIG (reference sequence). This CDR3 has 15 residues. The ends were cut back, 5 bases at V and 7 bases at J, with 18 bases in the middle. The CDR3 DNA reads as TGTGCCTGGGGACGGTCGGGACGGATAAATTCACCCCTCCACTTT. It yields the protein CAWGRSGRINSPLHF.

The chain employs TRBV29-1 and TRBJ2-1; no definite D call. V lost 5 bases to trimming and J lost 8 bases, with 13 bases between them. There are 12 residues in the CDR3. The germline V gene encodes CDR1 SQVTM and CDR2 ANQGSEA. The CDR3 DNA reads TGCAGCGTTTATTTCCCCTCCCATGAGCAGTTCTTC. It specifies CSVYFPSHEQFF.

This sequence joins TRBV15 and TRBJ2-2; TRBD1 or TRBD2 may be the D gene (5 bases each). Germline-derived CDR1 and CDR2 are LNHNV and YYDKDF (reference sequence). This CDR3 comprises 14 residues. V lost 4 bases and J 2 bases, leaving 8 bases between the germline ends. The CDR3 DNA sequence: TGTGCCACCAGCATTGGGGGAAACACCGGGGAGCTGTTTTTT. The encoded protein is CATSIGGNTGELFF.

The count of this clone is one. The V call is TRBV5-1, the J call TRBJ2-7; 12 nucleotides line up with TRBD2. Germline assignment: CDR1 SGHRS and CDR2 YFSETQ. V lost 0 bases and J lost 0; bases outside the gene matches: 4. The CDR3 runs to 17 residues. For the CDR3, the DNA is TGCGCCAGCAGCTTGGCCCTAGCGGGAGGGAGCTCCTACGAGCAGTACTTC. It yields the protein CASSLALAGGSSYEQYF.

The chain links TRBV21-1 to TRBJ2-1; TRBD2, as called in the table, went unchecked against the DNA. TRBV21-1 is a recognized pseudogene. The CDR3 is 13 residues long. The CDR3 DNA follows: TGTGCCAGCAGCAAAGGTACTAGCGGGGTCCCGTTCTTC. Encoded protein: CASSKGTSGVPFF.

J is TRBJ2-6 and V is TRBV9; D may be TRBD1 (7 bases). The ends were cut back, 5 bases at V and 0 bases at J, with 18 bases in the middle. Germline loops: CDR1 SGDLS, CDR2 YYNGEE. The CDR3 runs 18 residues. Here the CDR3 reads CASSFSTGRDSGANVLTF. The CDR3 region has the DNA TGTGCCAGCAGTTTCTCGACAGGGCGGGACTCTGGGGCCAACGTCCTGACTTTC. Together with reference TRBV9 and TRBJ2-6, the CDR3 gives the full variable domain: DSGVTQTPKHLITATGQRVTLRCSPRSGDLSVYWYQQSLDQGLQFLIQYYNGEERAKGNILERFSAQQFPDLHSELNLSSLELGDSALYFCASSFSTGRDSGANVLTFGAGSRLTVL.

V gene TRBV6-1 combines with J gene TRBJ2-2; D gene uncertain. V was shortened by 1 base and J by 4 bases, with 7 bases between the two germline ends. The CDR3 covers 14 residues. Germline lookup yields CDR1 MNHNS and CDR2 SASEGT. The CDR3 DNA sequence: TGTGCCAGCAGTGAAGGTACGGGCACCGGGGAGCTGTTTTTT. It specifies CASSEGTGTGELFF.

This clone has just one count. CDR3 protein: CATSSGSLYEQYF. CDR3 nucleotides: TGTGCCACCAGCAGTGGATCCCTCTACGAGCAGTACTTC. This chain connects TRBV15 to TRBJ2-7, with unresolved D. With 3 bases removed from V and 3 bases from J, the gap between germline ends came to 9 bases. From germline, CDR1 is LNHNV and CDR2 YYDKDF (reference sequence). The CDR3 is 13 amino acids.

V and J are TRBV29-1 and TRBJ1-1, with D unclear. In germline, CDR1 is SQVTM, CDR2 ANQGSEA. The CDR3 is 12 residues long. The V and J ends lost 5 bases and 3 bases respectively, with 10 bases between them. The CDR3: CSVQWGYTEAFF. The CDR3 DNA reads TGCAGCGTTCAATGGGGATACACTGAAGCTTTCTTT.

V gene TRBV7-3 combines with J gene TRBJ1-1; D might be TRBD1 (6 bases). V was trimmed by 4 bases and J by 1 base, leaving 7 bases between them. In germline, CDR1 is SGHTA, CDR2 FQGTGA. The CDR3 is made up of 13 amino acids. In nucleotides, the CDR3 is TGTGCCAGCAGCTCGGGACAGAACACTGAAGCTTTCTTT. This translates into CASSSGQNTEAFF.

This clone occurred a few times. The rearrangement links TRBV6-6 to TRBJ1-2, with D perhaps TRBD1 (6 bases). Trimming cost V 11 bases and J 3 bases, with 16 bases left between them. CDR1 and CDR2 (germline): MNHNY, SVGAGI (reference sequence). The CDR3 spans 13 residues. CDR3 loop: CAAYGGGDYGYTF. The CDR3 bases are TGTGCCGCGTACGGGGGGGGCGACTATGGCTACACCTTC.

This clone turned up a few times. The chain joins TRBV7-9 to TRBJ1-2, with 7 positions matching TRBD1. With 5 bases clipped from V and 1 base from J, the junction kept 13 bases outside the gene matches. Germline V gene data show CDR1 as SEHNR and CDR2 as FQNEAQ (reference sequence). The CDR3 covers 17 residues. CDR3 sequence: CASSVSDRRTLNYGYTF. In DNA form, the CDR3 reads TGTGCCAGCAGCGTTTCGGACAGGCGGACCCTTAACTATGGCTACACCTTC.